The source of this TCR beta chain is a study of T cells expressing NK-cell markers. For the study at large: Seven donors tested HCMV-seropositive and one tested seronegative among the eight sequenced. Study-wide findings and caveats: Whether expanded NKG2C+ T cell clones were HCMV specific stayed uncertain. Of the CD8+ T cell pool in more than 5 donors, roughly 1.0-8% was accounted for by dominant NKG2C+ clonotypes.

As concerns this clonotype: What it binds is not known.

The CDR3 covers 13 residues. Looked up from germline, CDR1 is GTSNPN and CDR2 is SVGIG (reference sequence). A 5'RACE template switching approach incorporating UMIs was used to make TCR beta cDNA. TCRdb reprocessed the 5' RACE reads and stores each CDR3 protein as one record, lacking DNA. The sample has approximately 150,000 distinct CDR3 sequences. This sequence joins TRBV30 and TRBJ2-1; TCRdb outputs TRBD1, but without DNA this stays unchecked. The receptor's source is a young man in good health. Sequences were obtained from blood T cells: a sorted CD56 or NKG2C T cell subset, CD4+ or CD8+ T cells, or bulk PBMC T cells (not recorded which). The CDR3 spells CAWRGTGAHEQFF.